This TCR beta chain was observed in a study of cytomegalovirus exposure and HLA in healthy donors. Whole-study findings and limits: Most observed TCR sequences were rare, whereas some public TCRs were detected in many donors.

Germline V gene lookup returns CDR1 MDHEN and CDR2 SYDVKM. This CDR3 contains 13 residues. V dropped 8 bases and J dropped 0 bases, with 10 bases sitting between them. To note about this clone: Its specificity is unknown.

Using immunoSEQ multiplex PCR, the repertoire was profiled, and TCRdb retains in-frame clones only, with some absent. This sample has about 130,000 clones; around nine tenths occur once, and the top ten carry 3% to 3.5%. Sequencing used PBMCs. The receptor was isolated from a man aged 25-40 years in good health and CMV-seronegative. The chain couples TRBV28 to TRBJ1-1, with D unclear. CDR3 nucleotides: TGTGCCAGCTCCCTGGGCATGAACACTGAAGCTTTCTTT. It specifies CASSLGMNTEAFF.